These T cell receptor beta chains were read from a single sample in a study of Ad26.COV2.S vaccination and SARS-CoV-2 variants. TCRdb's copy holds only in-frame clones and misses some; the assay was immunoSEQ multiplex PCR. Among around 450,000 clones listed, around 87% were seen once. The sample in question was peripheral blood, obtained in a trial of Ad26.COV2.S vaccine versus placebo. These receptor sequences come from a person aged 18-60 years who received the Ad26.COV2.S COVID-19 vaccine or a placebo. Both conserved end residues are trimmed from each CDR3. The order of the fields is V gene, J gene, CDR3 protein.

V gene: TRBV12-3/TRBV12-4
J gene: TRBJ2-1
CDR3 protein: ASSLSSYNEQF

V gene: TRBV6-2/TRBV6-3
J gene: TRBJ1-1
CDR3 protein: ASSYRETTFAAF

V gene: TRBV11-2
J gene: TRBJ1-3
CDR3 protein: ASSLEEGAFGNTIY

V gene: TRBV9
J gene: TRBJ2-2
CDR3 protein: ASSSKGQAGELF

V gene: TRBV30
J gene: TRBJ1-3
CDR3 protein: AWSRGGSGNTIY

V gene: TRBV13
J gene: TRBJ1-2
CDR3 protein: ASHQQGRGGYT

V gene: TRBV3-1/TRBV3-2
J gene: TRBJ1-2
CDR3 protein: ASSSGEGANRYT

V gene: TRBV30
J gene: TRBJ2-1
CDR3 protein: AWNTGVSYNEQF

V gene: TRBV7-8
J gene: TRBJ1-4
CDR3 protein: ASRAGTFGHEKLF

V gene: TRBV28
J gene: TRBJ1-2
CDR3 protein: ASSLLGAVRGYT

V gene: TRBV13
J gene: TRBJ1-2
CDR3 protein: ASSSVRTGGRGYGYT

V gene: TRBV5-6
J gene: TRBJ2-7
CDR3 protein: ASSPEMADNIGYEQY

V gene: TRBV29-1
J gene: TRBJ1-5
CDR3 protein: SVEDSGSGSPQH

V gene: TRBV19
J gene: TRBJ2-2
CDR3 protein: ASLYSGNPRFGELF

V gene: TRBV6-5
J gene: TRBJ2-7
CDR3 protein: ASSRDYTGEQY

V gene: TRBV13
J gene: TRBJ2-1
CDR3 protein: ASSPGTSGGPSYNEQF

V gene: TRBV19
J gene: TRBJ1-6
CDR3 protein: ASTQAGFYNSPLH

V gene: TRBV9
J gene: TRBJ1-2
CDR3 protein: ASSPRDRGLSGYT

V gene: TRBV14
J gene: TRBJ2-7
CDR3 protein: ASSHTPDWEQY

V gene: TRBV23-1
J gene: TRBJ1-5
CDR3 protein: ASSHRDRVGQPQH

V gene: TRBV6-6
J gene: TRBJ1-2
CDR3 protein: ASSQDRGRTYGYT

V gene: TRBV30
J gene: TRBJ2-1
CDR3 protein: AWSVHRDEQF

V gene: TRBV4-1
J gene: TRBJ2-3
CDR3 protein: ASSQGGSGTGVTDTQY

V gene: TRBV9
J gene: TRBJ2-1
CDR3 protein: ASSASGTTIYEQF

V gene: TRBV9
J gene: TRBJ2-2
CDR3 protein: ASSVQVVNTGELF

V gene: TRBV9
J gene: TRBJ2-2
CDR3 protein: ASSVATSSGANTGELF

V gene: TRBV2
J gene: TRBJ2-6
CDR3 protein: ASSELQGLMVANVLT

V gene: TRBV7-9
J gene: TRBJ1-5
CDR3 protein: ASSRQGADQPQH

V gene: TRBV29-1
J gene: TRBJ2-2
CDR3 protein: SGRRAGGNTGELF

V gene: TRBV5-1
J gene: TRBJ2-3
CDR3 protein: ASSLEPFTDTQY

V gene: TRBV11-2
J gene: TRBJ2-7
CDR3 protein: ASSLDSGGQLIYEQY

V gene: TRBV11-2
J gene: TRBJ2-7
CDR3 protein: ASSARAPSGVTGYEQY

V gene: TRBV12-3/TRBV12-4
J gene: TRBJ2-1
CDR3 protein: ASSLEGPEMQF

V gene: TRBV4-3
J gene: TRBJ2-3
CDR3 protein: ASSQGTHGLKPYTQY

V gene: TRBV27
J gene: TRBJ2-4
CDR3 protein: ASSLQAKNIQY

V gene: TRBV7-8
J gene: TRBJ1-6
CDR3 protein: ASSPPGDSPLH

V gene: TRBV7-8
J gene: TRBJ1-5
CDR3 protein: ASSLTNQPQH

V gene: TRBV6-1
J gene: TRBJ1-5
CDR3 protein: ASSETGGPLNQPQH

V gene: TRBV5-1
J gene: TRBJ2-5
CDR3 protein: ASSLDVQETQY

V gene: TRBV6-1
J gene: TRBJ1-2
CDR3 protein: ASSEMGNYGYT

V gene: TRBV9
J gene: TRBJ2-7
CDR3 protein: ASSAWGGYEQY

V gene: TRBV19
J gene: TRBJ1-6
CDR3 protein: ASSMRDNSPLH

V gene: TRBV7-2
J gene: TRBJ2-2
CDR3 protein: ASSRGQDTGELF

V gene: TRBV30
J gene: TRBJ2-1
CDR3 protein: AGQGSSYNEQF

V gene: TRBV5-6
J gene: TRBJ1-2
CDR3 protein: ASSALRRGYPYGYT

V gene: TRBV5-1
J gene: TRBJ2-2
CDR3 protein: ASSRGQGNTGELF

V gene: TRBV7-8
J gene: TRBJ2-3
CDR3 protein: ASSLDPAGVTDTQY

V gene: TRBV20-1
J gene: TRBJ2-3
CDR3 protein: SASIGSGRDTQY

V gene: TRBV4-1
J gene: TRBJ2-2
CDR3 protein: ASSLGPPPGPYTGELF

V gene: TRBV28
J gene: TRBJ2-7
CDR3 protein: ASSSAGSLPQY